Each of the 11 T cell receptor beta chains below was sequenced from the same sample in a study of OX40 agonist ivuxolimab in advanced cancers. Libraries were prepared by immunoSEQ multiplex PCR; TCRdb keeps only in-frame clonotypes and omits some of them. The sample lists 80,000 to 100,000 clones, more than 85% seen once, with about 0.8% in the top ten. The sequences come from CD4+ or CD8+ T cells sorted from blood, collected in a trial of the OX40 agonist ivuxolimab. The receptors were gathered from an adult with an advanced solid tumor such as melanoma, head and neck, liver or kidney cancer.

The chain has TRBV27 and TRBJ1-1, with D uncertain. The ends were cut back, 8 bases at V and 6 bases at J, with 19 bases in the middle. Germline-derived CDR1 and CDR2 are MNHEY and SMNVEV (reference sequence). This CDR3 has 14 amino acids. Here the CDR3 reads CASRTAPRWAEAFF. The CDR3 nucleotides read TGTGCCAGCCGAACTGCACCCCGTTGGGCTGAAGCTTTCTTT.

The gene calls are TRBV19 and TRBJ1-6, with a weak D call TRBD1 (5 bases). V was pared by 11 bases and J by 8 bases, with 22 bases between. This CDR3 spans 15 amino acids. From germline, CDR1 is LNHDA and CDR2 SQIVND (reference sequence). The DNA of the CDR3 is TGTGCCTGTAAGGAAGATTTCTGGGGCCATTCACCCCTCCACTTT. Translated: CACKEDFWGHSPLHF.

J is TRBJ1-1 and V is TRBV2; D is possibly TRBD1 (6 bases). Germline loops: CDR1 SNHLY, CDR2 FYNNEI. CDR3 length: 12 amino acids. V lost 7 bases and J lost 10, with 16 bases in between. The CDR3 DNA sequence: TGTGCCAGCATCTCAGACAGGAGGGGAGCTTTCTTT. It encodes CASISDRRGAFF.

Note on this clone: The junction shows a germline mismatch at one end, possibly a read error. The V call is TRBV6-1, the J call TRBJ1-1; TRBD1 might be the D (6 bases). The germline gives CDR1 MNHNS, CDR2 SASEGT. CDR3 length: 16 amino acids. The CDR3 nucleotides are TGTGCCAGCAGTCAAGCCAGAGGGGGGCTGAACACTGAAGCTTTCTTT. Its translation is CASSQARGGLNTEAFF.

This chain uses TRBV7-2 with TRBJ2-5; tentative D call: TRBD1 (6 bases). CDR3 length equals 13 residues. Germline CDR1 reads SGHTA; CDR2 reads FQGNSA. Trimming removed 6 bases from V and 1 base from J, with 9 bases in between. The CDR3 loop reads CASRQGPQETQYF. In nucleotides, the CDR3 is TGTGCCAGCAGGCAGGGGCCCCAAGAGACCCAGTACTTC.

This CDR3 reads CASSYERGYQETQYF. The CDR3 region has the DNA TGTGCCAGCAGTTACGAGCGAGGGTACCAAGAGACCCAGTACTTC. The rearrangement joins TRBV6-6 to TRBJ2-5; weak D call: TRBD2 (5 bases). The CDR3 runs to 15 residues. Between the trimmed V and J ends, which lost 2 bases and 0 bases, there was a span of 10 bases. Germline assignment: CDR1 MNHNY and CDR2 SVGAGI (reference sequence).

The rearrangement links TRBV14 to TRBJ2-3, with a tentative D call TRBD2 (5 bases). The CDR3 extends over 17 amino acids. The V end was cut by 0 bases, the J end by 2 bases, with 15 bases between. Germline V gene sequence: CDR1 SGHDN, CDR2 FVKESK. The CDR3 region is CASSQDSAGAFTDTQYF. As DNA, the CDR3 is TGTGCCAGCAGCCAAGATAGCGCGGGTGCATTCACAGATACGCAGTATTTT.

The CDR3 region has the DNA TGTGCCAGTGAACAGCGGGGCGGGGTCACCGGGGAGCTGTTTTTT. Translating gives CASEQRGGVTGELFF. This chain joins TRBV27 and TRBJ2-2, with 7 bases lining up with TRBD2. The germline V gene has CDR1 MNHEY and CDR2 SMNVEV (reference sequence). CDR3 length: 15 amino acids. V lost 9 bases to trimming and J lost 4 bases; unmatched junction nucleotides: 11.

The V and J genes are TRBV30 and TRBJ1-1; D not certain. Trimming pared 0 bases from V and 4 bases from J, leaving 12 bases between. Germline CDR1 is GTSNPN and CDR2 is SVGIG (reference sequence). CDR3 length: 14 residues. This chain's CDR3 is CAWSVLPMRTEAFF. CDR3 coding DNA: TGTGCCTGGAGTGTACTTCCGATGCGCACTGAAGCTTTCTTT.

Only one count was recorded for this clone. The rearrangement links TRBV6-5 to TRBJ1-1; no firm D call. Germline V gene data show CDR1 as MNHEY and CDR2 as SVGAGI. V was cut by 0 bases and J by 3 bases, with 11 bases left in between. The CDR3 runs to 15 residues. CDR3: CASSYSKSGYTEAFF. CDR3 in DNA: TGTGCCAGCAGTTACTCTAAATCAGGCTACACTGAAGCTTTCTTT.

The CDR3 loop reads CASSLGRTSTDTQYF. The CDR3 DNA follows: TGTGCCAGCAGCTTAGGGCGTACTAGCACAGATACGCAGTATTTT. The chain joins TRBV7-8 to TRBJ2-3; no clear D gene. Per the germline V gene, CDR1 is SGHVS and CDR2 is FQNEAQ. The CDR3 loop spans 15 amino acids. V was clipped by 1 base and J by 0 bases, with 8 bases between them.